A single sample is the source of the 11 T cell receptor beta chains below, sequenced in a study of T cell changes during pregnancy in multiple sclerosis. Using immunoSEQ multiplex PCR, the repertoire was profiled, and TCRdb retains in-frame clones only, with some absent. This sample has tens of thousands of clones, with 92% found just once. The specimen comprised CD4+ T cells from peripheral blood mononuclear cells, sampled after pregnancy. Source of these receptors: a female donor with multiple sclerosis, enrolled in a pregnancy study.

V and J are TRBV11-2 and TRBJ2-5; D might be TRBD1 (5 bases). Germline V gene data show CDR1 as SGHAT and CDR2 as FQNNGV. Trimming stripped 4 bases from V and 6 bases from J, with 18 bases between. The CDR3 has 15 amino acids. CDR3 bases: TGTGCCAGCAGCTCACGCTCAGAAGGGGCCAAGACCCAGTACTTC. Translated, it gives CASSSRSEGAKTQYF.

This clone showed up just once. The V and J genes are TRBV4-3 and TRBJ2-3; 14 bases agree with TRBD2. The V gene's germline CDR1 is LGHNA and CDR2 YSLEER. The CDR3 extends over 17 amino acids. J lost 2 bases, V lost 3 bases, and 4 bases had no gene match. For the CDR3, the DNA is TGCGCCAGCAGCCAGGGGACTAGCGGGGGAAACACAGATACGCAGTATTTT. This translates into CASSQGTSGGNTDTQYF.

The V and J genes are TRBV6-5 and TRBJ2-1; 11 nucleotides line up with TRBD2. CDR1 and CDR2 from the germline V gene are MNHEY and SVGAGI. The CDR3 has 16 amino acids. V shed 4 bases and J 1 base; nucleotides not matched to a gene: 3. CDR3 sequence: CASSSTSGGSYNEQFF. CDR3 sequence (DNA): TGTGCCAGCAGTTCTACTAGCGGGGGTTCCTACAATGAGCAGTTCTTC.

The rearrangement uses TRBV4-3 and TRBJ2-7; D unresolved. Germline CDR1 LGHNA, CDR2 YSLEER. CDR3 size: 14 residues. V lost 0 bases to trimming and J lost 0 bases, with 6 bases between them. The chain's CDR3 is CASSQEESSYEQYF. In nucleotides, the CDR3 is TGCGCCAGCAGCCAAGAGGAGAGCTCCTACGAGCAGTACTTC.

Only a few counts were recorded for this clone. The rearrangement links TRBV5-1 to TRBJ2-5; maybe TRBD1 (5 bases). Trimming removed 4 bases from V and 2 bases from J, with 9 bases in between. The germline V gene has CDR1 SGHRS and CDR2 YFSETQ. The CDR3 spans 13 residues. Here the CDR3 reads CASSPGLQETQYF. The CDR3 region has the DNA TGCGCCAGCAGCCCAGGGCTTCAAGAGACCCAGTACTTC.

V and J are TRBV10-3 and TRBJ2-2; perhaps TRBD1 as D (5 bases). Germline lookup yields CDR1 ENHRY and CDR2 SYGVKD. Deletions cut 5 bases from V and 5 bases from J, with 9 bases between. CDR3 length: 13 residues. CDR3 coding DNA: TGTGCCATCAGTTATCAGGGTACCGGGGAGCTGTTTTTT. This encodes CAISYQGTGELFF.

This rearrangement joins TRBV10-1 to TRBJ2-4, with 8 bases lining up with TRBD1. Germline assignment: CDR1 WNHNN and CDR2 SYGVQD (reference sequence). The junction had 20 bases not matched to a gene; V was cut back by 10 bases and J by 0 bases. The CDR3 loop spans 19 amino acids. This chain's CDR3 is CAKPPRGTGHILAKNIQYF. The CDR3 DNA reads TGCGCCAAACCCCCCCGCGGGACAGGCCATATACTAGCCAAAAACATTCAGTACTTC.

The V and J genes are TRBV6-6 and TRBJ2-1, with D perhaps TRBD2 (6 bases). V was shortened by 8 bases and J by 9 bases, with 26 bases between the two germline ends. Germline values: CDR1 MNHNY, CDR2 SVGAGI (reference sequence). CDR3 length: 16 residues. CDR3 loop: CASGHPEEGRRGEQFF. The CDR3 DNA follows: TGTGCCAGCGGCCACCCCGAGGAGGGCCGGAGGGGTGAGCAGTTCTTC.

This chain links TRBV7-3 with TRBJ2-7; no definite D call. V was trimmed by 5 bases and J by 1 base, leaving 9 bases between them. This CDR3 spans 13 amino acids. Germline lookup yields CDR1 SGHTA and CDR2 FQGTGA. This chain's CDR3 is CASSPGQSYEQYF. The CDR3 DNA is TGTGCCAGCAGCCCCGGTCAATCCTACGAGCAGTACTTC.

This chain joins TRBV27 and TRBJ1-1; D not resolved. This CDR3 has 14 residues. Trimming left V 0 bases short and J 1 base short, with 6 bases between. The germline gives CDR1 MNHEY, CDR2 SMNVEV (reference sequence). CDR3 coding DNA: TGTGCCAGCAGTTTATCCCGGGGGAACACTGAAGCTTTCTTT. The encoded protein is CASSLSRGNTEAFF.

V gene TRBV14 combines with J gene TRBJ2-3; 7 nucleotides match TRBD1. The ends lost 4 bases at V and 1 base at J; junction bases unmatched: 5. The CDR3 spans 15 residues. Per germline, CDR1 SGHDN and CDR2 FVKESK. This CDR3 reads CASSRQGLGTDTQYF. Written as DNA, the CDR3 is TGTGCCAGCAGCCGACAGGGTTTGGGCACAGATACGCAGTATTTT.